The 3 T cell receptor beta chains listed next were all sequenced from one sample in a study of graft-versus-host responses after intestinal transplantation. Assay used: immunoSEQ multiplex PCR; TCRdb lists only in-frame clones, some missing. Of some 8,300 clones listed, 85% to 95% are singletons. Source: PBMCs, taken just over 30 days after intestinal transplant. These receptors came from a human patient who received an intestinal transplant, so some T cells may come from the graft donor.

This clone was detected only once. The chain links TRBV6-5 to TRBJ2-2; D perhaps matches TRBD1 (5 bases). Germline-derived CDR1 and CDR2 are MNHEY and SVGAGI. The CDR3 sequence is 13 residues long. Trimming stripped 4 bases from V and 6 bases from J, with 9 bases between. This CDR3 is CASSFQGPGELFF. DNA of the CDR3: TGTGCCAGCAGTTTCCAGGGTCCCGGGGAGCTGTTTTTT.

V and J are TRBV7-9 and TRBJ1-3; TRBD1 is a possible D gene (6 bases). Germline CDR1 reads SEHNR; CDR2 reads FQNEAQ (reference sequence). V was trimmed by 1 base and J by 0 bases, leaving 13 bases between them. The CDR3 is 17 residues long. CDR3 nucleotides: TGTGCCAGCAGCTTAGATTGGGGGGCGAGCTCTGGAAACACCATATATTTT. As protein: CASSLDWGASSGNTIYF.

V usage is TRBV12-5 and J usage is TRBJ1-1, with D tentatively TRBD1 (5 bases). V lost 6 bases and J lost 10, with 30 bases in between. The CDR3 sequence is 17 residues long. Germline CDR1 LGHNT, CDR2 FRNRAP. For the CDR3, the DNA is TGTGCTAGTGGCATGGCATACCATTTTTGGACATCCCGGAGAGCTTTCTTT. It is translated as CASGMAYHFWTSRRAFF.